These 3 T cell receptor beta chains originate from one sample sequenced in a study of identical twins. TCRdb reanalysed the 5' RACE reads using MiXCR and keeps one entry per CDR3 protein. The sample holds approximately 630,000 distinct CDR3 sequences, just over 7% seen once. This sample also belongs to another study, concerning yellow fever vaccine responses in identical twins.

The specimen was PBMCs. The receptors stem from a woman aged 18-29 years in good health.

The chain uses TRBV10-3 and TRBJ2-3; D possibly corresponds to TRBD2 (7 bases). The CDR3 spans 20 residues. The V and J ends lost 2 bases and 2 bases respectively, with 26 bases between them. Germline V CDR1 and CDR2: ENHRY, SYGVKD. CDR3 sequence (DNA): TGTGCCATCAGTGAGAGGTCGGCAGGTCAAGGGGGGGCCTCCACAGATACGCAGTATTTT. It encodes CAISERSAGQGGASTDTQYF.

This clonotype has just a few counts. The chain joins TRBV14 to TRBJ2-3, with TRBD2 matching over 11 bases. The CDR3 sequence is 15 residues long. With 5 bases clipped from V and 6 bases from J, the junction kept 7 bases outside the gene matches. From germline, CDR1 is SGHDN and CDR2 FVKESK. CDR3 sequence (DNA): TGTGCCAGCAGCTTAGCGGGACTAGCGGTGGATACGCAGTATTTT. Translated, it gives CASSLAGLAVDTQYF.

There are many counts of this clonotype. The CDR3 DNA follows: TGCGCCAGCAGCACCAGACAGGGCTATGGCTACACCTTC. It encodes CASSTRQGYGYTF. The chain combines TRBV5-1 with TRBJ1-2, with 7 bases that match TRBD1. The CDR3 spans 13 residues. The germline CDR1 and CDR2 sequences are SGHRS and YFSETQ. The J segment lost 4 bases and the V segment lost 4 bases, leaving 4 bases of the junction unmatched.